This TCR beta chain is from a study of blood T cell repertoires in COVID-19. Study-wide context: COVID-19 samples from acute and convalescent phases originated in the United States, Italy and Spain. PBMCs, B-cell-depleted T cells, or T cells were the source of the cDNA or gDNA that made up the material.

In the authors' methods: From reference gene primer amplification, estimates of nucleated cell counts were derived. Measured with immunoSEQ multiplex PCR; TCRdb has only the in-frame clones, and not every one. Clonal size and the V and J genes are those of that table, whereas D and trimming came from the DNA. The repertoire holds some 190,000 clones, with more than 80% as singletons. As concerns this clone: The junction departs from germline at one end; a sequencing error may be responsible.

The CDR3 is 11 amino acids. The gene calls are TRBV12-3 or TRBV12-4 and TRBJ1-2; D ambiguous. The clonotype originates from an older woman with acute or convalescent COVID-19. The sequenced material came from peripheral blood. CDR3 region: CASSYSGGYTF. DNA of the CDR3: TGTGCCAGTAGTTACTCGGGAGGCTACACCTTC.